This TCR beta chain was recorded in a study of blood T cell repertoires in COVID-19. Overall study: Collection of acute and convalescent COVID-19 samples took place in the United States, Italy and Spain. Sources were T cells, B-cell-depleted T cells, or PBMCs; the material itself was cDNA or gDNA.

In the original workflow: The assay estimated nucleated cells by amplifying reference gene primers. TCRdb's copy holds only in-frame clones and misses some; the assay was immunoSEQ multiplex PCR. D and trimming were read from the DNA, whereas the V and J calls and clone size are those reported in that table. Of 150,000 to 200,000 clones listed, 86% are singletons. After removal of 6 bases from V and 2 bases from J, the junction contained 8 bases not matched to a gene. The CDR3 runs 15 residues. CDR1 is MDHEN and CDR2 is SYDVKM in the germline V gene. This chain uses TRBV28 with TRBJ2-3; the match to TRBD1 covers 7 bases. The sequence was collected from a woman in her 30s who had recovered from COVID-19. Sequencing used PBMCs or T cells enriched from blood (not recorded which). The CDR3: CASRSGQVYTDTQYF. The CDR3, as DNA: TGTGCCAGCAGGTCCGGACAGGTCTACACAGATACGCAGTATTTT.